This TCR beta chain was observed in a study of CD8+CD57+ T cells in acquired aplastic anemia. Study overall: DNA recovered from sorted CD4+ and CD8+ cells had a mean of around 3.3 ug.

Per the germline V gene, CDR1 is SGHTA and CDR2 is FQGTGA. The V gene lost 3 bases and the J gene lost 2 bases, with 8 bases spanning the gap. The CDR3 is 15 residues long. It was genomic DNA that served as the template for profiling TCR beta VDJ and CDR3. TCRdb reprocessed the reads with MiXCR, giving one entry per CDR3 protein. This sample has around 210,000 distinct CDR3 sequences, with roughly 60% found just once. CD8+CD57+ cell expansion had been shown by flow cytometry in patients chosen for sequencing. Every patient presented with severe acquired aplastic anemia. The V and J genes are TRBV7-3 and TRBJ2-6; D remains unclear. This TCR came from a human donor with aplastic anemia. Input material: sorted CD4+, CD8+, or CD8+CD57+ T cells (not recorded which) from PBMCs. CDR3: CASSFASPGANVLTF. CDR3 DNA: TGTGCCAGCAGCTTCGCAAGCCCTGGGGCCAACGTCCTGACTTTC.